A selection of T cell receptor beta chains follows, all from one sample in a study of blood T cell repertoires in COVID-19. Sequencing was performed with immunoSEQ multiplex PCR; in TCRdb, only in-frame clones are kept and a portion is missing. The sample contains 210,000 or so clones, roughly 80% of which appear only once. The sequencing sample was made of peripheral blood. These TCRs come from a human donor in a cohort sampled during active COVID-19. Both conserved end residues are part of each CDR3. The D gene is left open where the match is weak. Clone sizes are given selectively: once, few, many, or a class where the clone is expanded.

v_gene	d_gene	j_gene	abundance	CDR3nt	CDR3aa
TRBV6-5	TRBD1	TRBJ1-2	NA	TGTGCCAGCAGTCGCATCCGACAGGGCCAAGGCTACACCTTC	CASSRIRQGQGYTF
TRBV6-1	TRBD2	TRBJ2-6	NA	TGTGCCAGCAGTGAGGGTAGCGGGAGGACTTTCTCTGGGGCCAACGTCCTGACTTTC	CASSEGSGRTFSGANVLTF
TRBV4-2	TRBD1	TRBJ1-5	NA	TGTGCCAGCAGCCAATTGGGACAGAGCAATCAGCCCCAGCATTTT	CASSQLGQSNQPQHF
TRBV15	NA	TRBJ1-1	NA	TGTGCCACCAGCAGGGAGGGTCGGCTAGGAGCTTTCTTT	CATSREGRLGAFF
TRBV28	TRBD1	TRBJ1-4	medium-sized	TGTGCCAGCAGTGGCGGACAGGGGGATGAAAAACTGTTTTTT	CASSGGQGDEKLFF
TRBV18	TRBD2	TRBJ2-7	few	TGTGCCAGCTCACCACTATCTTCTAGCGGGAGAAGAAACGAGCAGTACTTC	CASSPLSSSGRRNEQYF
TRBV9	TRBD1	TRBJ1-1	few	TGTGCCAGCAGCGAGGGATGGACAGGGCCGAACACTGAAGCTTTCTTT	CASSEGWTGPNTEAFF
TRBV5-1	NA	TRBJ2-5	NA	TGCGCCAGCAGCCGAGTTACAGGGAATCCCCAAGAGACCCAGTACTTC	CASSRVTGNPQETQYF
TRBV18	TRBD2	TRBJ2-6	NA	TGTGCCAGCTCACGTACTAGCGGGAGGGCAATATCTGGGGCCAACGTCCTGACTTTC	CASSRTSGRAISGANVLTF
TRBV19	TRBD2	TRBJ2-5	NA	TGTGCCAGTAGTGCCGGACTAGCGGGAGGTGTAGAGACCCAGTACTTC	CASSAGLAGGVETQYF
TRBV18	TRBD2	TRBJ2-3	NA	TGTGCCAGCTCGGGGACTAGCGGCGCAGATACGCAGTATTTT	CASSGTSGADTQYF
TRBV20-1	NA	TRBJ1-5	NA	TGCAGTGCTAGAGCGAATCAGCCCCAGCATTTT	CSARANQPQHF
TRBV21-1	NA	TRBJ2-1	NA	TGTGCCAGCAGCAAAGCGCACATCCGGCAGGCCTCCTACAATGAGCAGTTCTTC	CASSKAHIRQASYNEQFF
TRBV27	TRBD1	TRBJ1-5	many	TGTGCCAGCAGTGACAGGGGCAATCAGCCCCAGCATTTT	CASSDRGNQPQHF
TRBV15	NA	TRBJ2-3	NA	TGTGCCACCAGCTTAGGGAGGAGGGATGTGGGCACAGATACGCAGTATTTT	CATSLGRRDVGTDTQYF
TRBV11-3	TRBD2	TRBJ2-1	NA	TGTGCCAGCAGCTTAGTAGCGGGAGATGGTTCCTACAATGAGCAGTTCTTC	CASSLVAGDGSYNEQFF
TRBV28	TRBD1	TRBJ1-2	NA	TGTGCCAGCAGTCCCCGGGACAGGCCTATCTATGGCTACACCTTC	CASSPRDRPIYGYTF
TRBV5-6	NA	TRBJ2-5	once	TGTGCCAGCAGCTTGGGGCGGGACGGGGACAGTACCCAGTACTTC	CASSLGRDGDSTQYF
TRBV19	TRBD2	TRBJ2-7	NA	TGTGCCAGTAGTATCCGAACTGGCGGGAGCTCCTACGAGCAGTACTTC	CASSIRTGGSSYEQYF
TRBV25-1	TRBD1	TRBJ2-7	NA	TGTGCCAGCAGGGTACTCCCCCCGACAGGGAACCCCCAGGAGCAGTACTTC	CASRVLPPTGNPQEQYF
TRBV27	NA	TRBJ2-7	medium-sized	TGTGCCAGCAGCGACAGGGGAGGGCCCGACGAGCAGTACTTC	CASSDRGGPDEQYF
TRBV6-5	TRBD1	TRBJ1-6	few	TGTGCCAGCAGTTCCTGGACAGGGAGTTCACCCCTCCACTTT	CASSSWTGSSPLHF
TRBV27	NA	TRBJ1-5	NA	TGTGCCAGCAGTCGGACAGCATGGAATCAGCCCCAGCATTTT	CASSRTAWNQPQHF
TRBV28	NA	TRBJ1-2	NA	TGTGCCAGCAGCCTGACAGCCTCTAACTATGGCTACACCTTC	CASSLTASNYGYTF
TRBV20-1	TRBD2	TRBJ2-2	NA	TGCAGTGCTAGTCCGGTCGCGGGAGGGCCCCGGACCGGGGAGCTGTTTTTT	CSASPVAGGPRTGELFF
TRBV6-2/TRBV6-3	NA	TRBJ2-5	NA	TGTGCCAGCAGTTACTCAGGCCGGGGCTCAGGGGCCAGGAGCCAAGAGACCCAGTACTTC	CASSYSGRGSGARSQETQYF
TRBV30	TRBD1	TRBJ2-7	NA	TGTGCCTGGGACCGGGACAGGGGAAATGAGCAGTACTTC	CAWDRDRGNEQYF
TRBV4-3	TRBD1	TRBJ1-1	NA	TGCGCCAGCAGCTCTTCCCCTCCGGGACAGGGCGCTGAAGCTTTCTTT	CASSSSPPGQGAEAFF
TRBV7-6	TRBD2	TRBJ2-5	NA	TGTGCCAGCAGCCCCCTCGGAGCGGGGTTTCGGGAGACCCAGTACTTC	CASSPLGAGFRETQYF
TRBV6-4	TRBD1	TRBJ1-5	NA	TGTGCCAGGGGGACTGGGACAGGGCCACAGCCCCAGCATTTT	CARGTGTGPQPQHF
TRBV5-1	NA	TRBJ2-5	NA	TGCGCCAGCAGCTTGGGAGGGTCCTTGAGGCAAGAGACCCAGTACTTC	CASSLGGSLRQETQYF
TRBV7-9	TRBD1	TRBJ1-2	once	TGTGCCAGCAATCCCGGGACAGGGAAAATGCGTGGCTACACCTTC	CASNPGTGKMRGYTF
TRBV7-2	NA	TRBJ1-4	NA	TGTGCCAGCAGCTTAGTACCAGGGTGGCAAAAACTGTTTTTT	CASSLVPGWQKLFF
TRBV7-8	NA	TRBJ2-1	once	TGTGCCAGCACCCAGCGGACCACCAATGAGCAGTTCTTC	CASTQRTTNEQFF
TRBV10-3	TRBD2	TRBJ2-7	once	TGTGCCATCAGTGGGACTAGCGCCTACGAGCAGTACTTC	CAISGTSAYEQYF
TRBV27	TRBD1	TRBJ2-7	many	TGTGCCAGCGGCATGGGACAGCCCTACGAGCAGTACTTC	CASGMGQPYEQYF
TRBV4-3	TRBD1	TRBJ2-7	NA	TGCGCCAGCAGCCAAGATAGGGGGACAGGGGCTTACGAGCAGTACTTC	CASSQDRGTGAYEQYF
TRBV7-3	TRBD2	TRBJ2-1	NA	TGTGCCAGCAGCTTAAGCCCTAGCGGGGGTGGGTATGAGCAGTTCTTC	CASSLSPSGGGYEQFF
TRBV29-1	NA	TRBJ2-7	NA	TGCAGCGTTGAAGTTAGCGGACCGCCCTACGAGCAGTACTTC	CSVEVSGPPYEQYF
TRBV7-6	TRBD2	TRBJ2-1	NA	TGTGCCAGCAGCTTGGACCAAGCGGGGGCTTACAATGAGCAGTTCTTC	CASSLDQAGAYNEQFF
TRBV5-6	TRBD1	TRBJ2-7	NA	TGTGCCAGCAGCTTGGAGCTGGACAGGGGTGCGGGGGAGCAGTACTTC	CASSLELDRGAGEQYF
TRBV5-1	TRBD2	TRBJ2-7	NA	TGCGCCAGCAGCTTGGCAGTGGCTAGCGGGAGAAGTGAGCAGTACTTC	CASSLAVASGRSEQYF
TRBV6-6	NA	TRBJ1-6	few	TGTGCCAGCAGTTGGGGGAGGGGGGATTCACCCCTCCACTTT	CASSWGRGDSPLHF
TRBV4-2	TRBD1	TRBJ2-6	NA	TGTGCCAGCAGCCAAGGGGGGCAGGGGGCAATCGGGGCCAACGTCCTGACTTTC	CASSQGGQGAIGANVLTF
TRBV5-6	NA	TRBJ1-5	NA	TGTGCCAGCAGCTTAGGACAGATTAGCAATCAGCCCCAGCATTTT	CASSLGQISNQPQHF
TRBV2	NA	TRBJ2-7	NA	TGTGCCAGCATTTCCCCCGGGGACTTCTCCTACGAGCAGTACTTC	CASISPGDFSYEQYF
TRBV7-8	NA	TRBJ2-7	few	TGTGCCAGCAGCTTAGCGTTACAGGTTTATGTCGAGCAGTACTTC	CASSLALQVYVEQYF
TRBV9	TRBD2	TRBJ2-6	NA	TGTGCCAGCAGCGTGCGCGGGAGGGGGGGGGCCAACGTCCTGACTTTC	CASSVRGRGGANVLTF
TRBV24-1	TRBD1	TRBJ2-1	NA	TGTGCCACCAGTGATCTGGCAGCAACAGGGGTTATGAATGAGCAGTTCTTC	CATSDLAATGVMNEQFF
TRBV3-1/TRBV3-2	NA	TRBJ1-3	NA	TGTGCCAGCAGCCAACGAGGACAGCCTGGAAACACCATATATTTT	CASSQRGQPGNTIYF
TRBV7-6	TRBD2	TRBJ2-3	NA	TGTGCCAGCAGCGTTAGCGGGACTAGCACAGATACGCAGTATTTT	CASSVSGTSTDTQYF
TRBV4-1	TRBD1	TRBJ2-4	NA	TGCGCCAGCAGCCAAGATCGCACCGGGACAGTAGCCAAAAACATTCAGTACTTC	CASSQDRTGTVAKNIQYF
TRBV7-2	TRBD2	TRBJ2-7	NA	TGTGCCAGCAGCCCAGTGGCGGGAGGTTCCTCCTACGAGCAGTACTTC	CASSPVAGGSSYEQYF
TRBV29-1	NA	TRBJ2-2	once	TGCAGCGTTTATCTCGGCGGGGACCCGAACACCGGGGAGCTGTTTTTT	CSVYLGGDPNTGELFF